Each of the 20 T cell receptor beta chains below was sequenced from the same sample in a study of cytomegalovirus exposure and HLA in healthy donors. Primers included in the PCR were 60 Vbeta and 13 Jbeta primers. Clones were sequenced by immunoSEQ multiplex PCR, and TCRdb holds only the in-frame ones, with some missing. The sample consists of 160,000 or so clones, approximately 80% of them appearing once. The sample comprised PBMCs. Receptors were obtained from a man aged 18 to 29 in good health and CMV-seropositive.

The chain is built from TRBV2 and TRBJ2-5; 10 bases line up with TRBD1. The CDR3 loop spans 14 amino acids. Looked up from germline, CDR1 is SNHLY and CDR2 is FYNNEI. Unmatched junction bases numbered 5, after V lost 6 bases and J lost 4 bases. Here the CDR3 reads CASSPDRGRETQYF. DNA for the CDR3: TGTGCCAGCAGCCCTGACAGGGGGCGAGAGACCCAGTACTTC. Full variable domain (outside the CDR3, taken from reference TRBV2 and TRBJ2-5): EPEVTQTPSHQVTQMGQEVILRCVPISNHLYFYWYRQILGQKVEFLVSFYNNEISEKSEIFDDQFSVERPDGSNFTLKIRSTKLEDSAMYFCASSPDRGRETQYFGPGTRLLVL.

The chain has TRBV5-6 and TRBJ2-7, with D tentatively TRBD1 (5 bases). V was cut by 3 bases and J by 2 bases, with 12 bases left in between. CDR1 is SGHDT, CDR2 YYEEEE, per germline. The CDR3 runs to 14 residues. CDR3 in DNA: TGTGCCAGCAGCTGGACACTAACACCCTACGAGCAGTACTTC. Translation: CASSWTLTPYEQYF.

The CDR3: CASSISLVGEQFF. CDR3 sequence (DNA): TGTGCCAGTAGTATCAGTCTAGTCGGTGAGCAGTTCTTC. This chain joins TRBV19 and TRBJ2-1, with D uncertain. The germline V gene encodes CDR1 LNHDA and CDR2 SQIVND (reference sequence). Trimming stripped 3 bases from V and 9 bases from J, with 12 bases between. The CDR3 is 13 residues long.

This clone turned up a few times. This chain uses TRBV28 with TRBJ2-3, with TRBD2 as a possible D gene (5 bases). The germline gives CDR1 MDHEN, CDR2 SYDVKM. CDR3 length: 14 residues. Trimming took off 3 bases at V and 6 bases at J, with 13 bases between the two ends. The CDR3 nucleotides are TGTGCCAGCAGTTTTCTAAGCGGTACGGATACGCAGTATTTT. Residues: CASSFLSGTDTQYF.

V usage is TRBV7-9 and J usage is TRBJ1-2; perhaps TRBD1 as D (5 bases). The ends were cut back, 2 bases at V and 6 bases at J, with 19 bases in the middle. There are 16 residues in the CDR3. Germline loops: CDR1 SEHNR, CDR2 FQNEAQ (reference sequence). This CDR3 is CASSLNPFGGDNGYTF. The CDR3, as DNA: TGTGCCAGCAGCTTAAACCCGTTTGGGGGGGATAATGGCTACACCTTC.

This clone was recorded a few times. The chain links TRBV5-4 to TRBJ2-7; D possibly corresponds to TRBD1 (5 bases). Germline V gives CDR1 SGHNT, CDR2 YYREEE (reference sequence). Trimming pared 5 bases from V and 6 bases from J, leaving 24 bases between. The CDR3 consists of 16 residues. The CDR3 coding sequence is TGTGCCAGCAGTTTCTACTCGAGACAGCCAGTCCCCGAGCAGTACTTC. Translated, it gives CASSFYSRQPVPEQYF. The full variable domain, with the rest looked up from reference TRBV5-4 and TRBJ2-7, is ETGVTQSPTHLIKTRGQQVTLRCSSQSGHNTVSWYQQALGQGPQFIFQYYREEENGRGNFPPRFSGLQFPNYSSELNVNALELDDSALYLCASSFYSRQPVPEQYFGPGTRLTVT.

This clone was observed a handful of times. The chain employs TRBV6-5 and TRBJ2-2; a weak D match, TRBD2 (6 bases). Trimming cost V 2 bases and J 4 bases, with 8 bases left between them. CDR1 and CDR2 from the germline V gene are MNHEY and SVGAGI. This CDR3 contains 14 residues. CDR3 region: CASSYGGGTGELFF. In DNA form, the CDR3 reads TGTGCCAGCAGTTACGGGGGAGGCACCGGGGAGCTGTTTTTT.

The rearrangement joins TRBV29-1 to TRBJ2-2; TRBD2 is a possible D gene (5 bases). Per germline, CDR1 SQVTM and CDR2 ANQGSEA. The CDR3 covers 12 residues. V lost 7 bases and J lost 6, with 12 bases in between. The CDR3 coding sequence is TGCAGCGGCGGGCCATCAGCCGGGGAGCTGTTTTTT. Amino acid sequence: CSGGPSAGELFF.

The CDR3 nucleotides read TGCGCCCTCCCCACGGGATTATCTGGAAACACCATATATTTT. This sequence encodes CALPTGLSGNTIYF. J is TRBJ1-3 and V is TRBV10-2; the D is unclear. Germline CDR1 WSHSY, CDR2 SAAADI. Trimming took off 11 bases at V and 1 base at J, with 15 bases between the two ends. There are 14 residues in the CDR3.

The rearrangement links TRBV19 to TRBJ1-5, with D unresolved. The CDR3 covers 14 residues. Germline CDR1 LNHDA, CDR2 SQIVND (reference sequence). V was shortened by 5 bases and J by 5 bases, with 13 bases between the two germline ends. The CDR3 DNA reads as TGTGCCAGTAGTGAAGACCCGGGTGATCAGCCCCAGCATTTT. This translates into CASSEDPGDQPQHF.

This clone was picked up a small number of times. At the DNA level, this CDR3 is encoded by other sequences in the same sample as well. This chain joins TRBV2 and TRBJ1-1; 7 nucleotides line up with TRBD1. The germline V gene has CDR1 SNHLY and CDR2 FYNNEI. The CDR3 spans 13 residues. V gave up 4 bases and J gave up 2 bases; unmatched junction bases: 1. The CDR3 here is CASSGQGNTEAFF. DNA of the CDR3: TGTGCCAGCAGTGGACAGGGCAACACTGAAGCTTTCTTT.

CDR3 nucleotide sequence: TGTGCCAGCAGTTTATCTTCTTATAGCAATCAGCCCCAGCATTTT. It is translated as CASSLSSYSNQPQHF. This rearrangement joins TRBV27 to TRBJ1-5; D is unclear. The CDR3 is made up of 15 amino acids. V was pared by 0 bases and J by 0 bases, with 6 bases between. Looked up from germline, CDR1 is MNHEY and CDR2 is SMNVEV (reference sequence).

CDR3 in amino acids: CASSKQGQVNTEAFF. In nucleotides, the CDR3 is TGTGCCAGCAGCAAACAGGGTCAGGTGAACACTGAAGCTTTCTTT. The genes are TRBV7-2 and TRBJ1-1; D might be TRBD1 (6 bases). V lost 5 bases to trimming and J lost 0 bases, with 13 bases between them. This CDR3 region has 15 residues. Germline CDR1 SGHTA, CDR2 FQGNSA.

The rearrangement uses TRBV6-5 and TRBJ2-7, with a tentative D call TRBD1 (5 bases). Germline loops: CDR1 MNHEY, CDR2 SVGAGI. Trimming removed 0 bases from V and 4 bases from J, with 10 bases in between. The CDR3 extends over 14 amino acids. The CDR3 DNA is TGTGCCAGCAGTTACTCTTCCAGGGCTTACGAGCAGTACTTC. Residues: CASSYSSRAYEQYF.

The gene calls are TRBV6-5 and TRBJ2-3, with 11 nucleotides matching TRBD2. V shed 6 bases, J shed 2 bases, and the junction held 4 bases outside the gene matches. The CDR3 spans 15 residues. CDR1 is MNHEY, CDR2 SVGAGI, per germline. The CDR3 loop is CASSPLAGDTDTQYF. In DNA, the CDR3 is TGTGCCAGCAGCCCACTAGCGGGGGACACAGATACGCAGTATTTT.

CDR3 protein: CASSPDRAGDTQYF. DNA for the CDR3: TGTGCCAGCAGCCCCGACCGGGCGGGAGATACGCAGTATTTT. The chain uses TRBV2 and TRBJ2-3, with D possibly being TRBD2 (5 bases). V lost 6 bases and J 5 bases, leaving 15 bases between the germline ends. CDR3 length equals 14 residues. The germline V gene has CDR1 SNHLY and CDR2 FYNNEI. Together with reference TRBV2 and TRBJ2-3, the CDR3 gives the full variable domain: EPEVTQTPSHQVTQMGQEVILRCVPISNHLYFYWYRQILGQKVEFLVSFYNNEISEKSEIFDDQFSVERPDGSNFTLKIRSTKLEDSAMYFCASSPDRAGDTQYFGPGTRLTVL.

This chain uses TRBV4-1 with TRBJ1-1; D gene ambiguous. Germline lookup yields CDR1 MGHRA and CDR2 YSYEKL. The CDR3 is made up of 15 amino acids. Trimming cost V 0 bases and J 1 base, with 9 bases left between them. The CDR3 loop reads CASSQDLRENTEAFF. CDR3 DNA: TGCGCCAGCAGCCAAGATCTGCGAGAGAACACTGAAGCTTTCTTT.

The chain uses TRBV9 and TRBJ1-1; 9 nucleotides match TRBD1. This CDR3 has 15 residues. Looked up from germline, CDR1 is SGDLS and CDR2 is YYNGEE. J lost 5 bases, V lost 3 bases, and 8 bases had no gene match. The CDR3 DNA reads as TGTGCCAGCAGCGCAACCGGGACAGGGTGGACTGAAGCTTTCTTT. This codes for CASSATGTGWTEAFF.

This chain joins TRBV13 and TRBJ2-1, with 8 bases fitting TRBD2. Unmatched junction bases numbered 8, after V lost 5 bases and J lost 2 bases. There are 16 residues in the CDR3. Germline V CDR1 and CDR2: PRHDT, FYEKMQ (reference sequence). This CDR3 is CASSPPPAGAYNEQFF. For the CDR3, the DNA is TGTGCCAGCAGCCCCCCTCCAGCGGGAGCCTACAATGAGCAGTTCTTC.

The gene calls are TRBV7-2 and TRBJ2-5; TRBD1 agrees at 7 bases. This CDR3 comprises 13 residues. After removal of 6 bases from V and 5 bases from J, the junction contained 6 bases not matched to a gene. The germline V gene encodes CDR1 SGHTA and CDR2 FQGNSA. CDR3 DNA sequence: TGTGCCAGCAGTAGACAGGGTTATGAGACCCAGTACTTC. The encoded protein is CASSRQGYETQYF.